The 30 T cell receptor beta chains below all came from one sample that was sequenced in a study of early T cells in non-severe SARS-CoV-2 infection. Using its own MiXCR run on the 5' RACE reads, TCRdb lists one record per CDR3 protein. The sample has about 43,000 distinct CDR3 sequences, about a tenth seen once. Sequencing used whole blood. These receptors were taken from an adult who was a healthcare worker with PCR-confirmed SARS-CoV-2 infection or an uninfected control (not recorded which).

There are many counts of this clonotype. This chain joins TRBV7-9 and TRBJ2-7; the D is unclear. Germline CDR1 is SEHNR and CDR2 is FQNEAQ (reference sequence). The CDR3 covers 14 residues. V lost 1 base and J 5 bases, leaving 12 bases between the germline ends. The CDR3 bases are TGTGCCAGCAGCTTAGGGGTTGGCGAGGACGAGCAGTACTTC. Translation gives CASSLGVGEDEQYF.

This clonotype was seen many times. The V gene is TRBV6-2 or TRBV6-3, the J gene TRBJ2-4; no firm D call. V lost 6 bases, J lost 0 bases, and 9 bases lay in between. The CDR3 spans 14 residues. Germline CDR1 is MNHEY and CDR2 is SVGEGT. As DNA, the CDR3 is TGTGCCAGCAGGCTCGAGGTAGCCAAAAACATTCAGTACTTC. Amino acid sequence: CASRLEVAKNIQYF.

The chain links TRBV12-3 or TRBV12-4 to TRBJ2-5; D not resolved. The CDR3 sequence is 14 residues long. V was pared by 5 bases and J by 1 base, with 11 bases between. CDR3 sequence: CASSTNGGQETQYF. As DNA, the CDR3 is TGTGCCAGCAGTACGAACGGCGGCCAAGAGACCCAGTACTTC.

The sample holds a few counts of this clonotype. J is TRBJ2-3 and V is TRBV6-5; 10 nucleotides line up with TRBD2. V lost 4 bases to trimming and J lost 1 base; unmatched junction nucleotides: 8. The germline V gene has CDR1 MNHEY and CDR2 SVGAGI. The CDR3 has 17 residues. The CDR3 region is CASSSGRAGGRTDTQYF. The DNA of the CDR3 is TGTGCCAGCAGTTCAGGGAGAGCGGGGGGGCGCACAGATACGCAGTATTTT.

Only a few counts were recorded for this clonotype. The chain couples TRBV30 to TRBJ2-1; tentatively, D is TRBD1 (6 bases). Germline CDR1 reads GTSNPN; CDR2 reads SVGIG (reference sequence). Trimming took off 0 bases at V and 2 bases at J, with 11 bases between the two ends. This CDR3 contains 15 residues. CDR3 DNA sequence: TGTGCCTGGAGTGTACTAGGGACAACCTACAATGAGCAGTTCTTC. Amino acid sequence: CAWSVLGTTYNEQFF.

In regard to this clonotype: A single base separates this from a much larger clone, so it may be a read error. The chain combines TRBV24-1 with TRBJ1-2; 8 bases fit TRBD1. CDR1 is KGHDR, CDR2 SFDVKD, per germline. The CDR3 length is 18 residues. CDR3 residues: CVTSDFSPRTGIGYGYTF. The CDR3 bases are TGTGTCACCAGTGATTTCTCCCCCCGGACAGGGATCGGCTATGGCTACACCTTC.

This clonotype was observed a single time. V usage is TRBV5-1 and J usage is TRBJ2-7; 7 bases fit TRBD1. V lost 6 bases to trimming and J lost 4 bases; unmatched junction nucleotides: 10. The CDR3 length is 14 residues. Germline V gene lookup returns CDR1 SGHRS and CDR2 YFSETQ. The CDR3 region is CASNLNEQGYEQYF. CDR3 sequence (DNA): TGCGCCAGCAACTTAAATGAACAGGGGTACGAGCAGTACTTC.

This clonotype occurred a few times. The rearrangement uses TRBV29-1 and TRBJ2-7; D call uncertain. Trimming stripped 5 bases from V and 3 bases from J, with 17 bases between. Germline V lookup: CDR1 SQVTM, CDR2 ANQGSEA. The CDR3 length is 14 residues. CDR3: CSVHKGTVSYEQYF. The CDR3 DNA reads TGCAGCGTTCATAAGGGTACGGTAAGCTACGAGCAGTACTTC.

This chain's CDR3 is CASSLIRTSGYNEQFF. The CDR3, as DNA: TGTGCCAGCAGCTTAATTAGGACTAGCGGCTACAATGAGCAGTTCTTC. The chain uses TRBV7-3 and TRBJ2-1; 10 bases fit TRBD2. Trimming took 1 base from V and 3 from J; bases not matched to a gene: 3. CDR1 is SGHTA and CDR2 is FQGTGA in the germline V gene. The CDR3 is 16 residues long.

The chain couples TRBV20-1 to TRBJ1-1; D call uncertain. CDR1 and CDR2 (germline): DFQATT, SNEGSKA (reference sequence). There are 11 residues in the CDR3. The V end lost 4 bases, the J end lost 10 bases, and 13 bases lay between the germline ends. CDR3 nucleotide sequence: TGCAGTGCTAAGAGGGAACGGGGAGCTTTCTTT. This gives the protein CSAKRERGAFF.

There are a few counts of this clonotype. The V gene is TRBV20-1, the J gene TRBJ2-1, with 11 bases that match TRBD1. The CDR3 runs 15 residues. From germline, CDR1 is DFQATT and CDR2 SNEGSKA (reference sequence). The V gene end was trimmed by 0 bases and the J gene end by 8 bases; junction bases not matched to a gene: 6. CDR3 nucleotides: TGCAGTGCTAGAGATTACCGGACAGGGGGCTATGAGCAGTTCTTC. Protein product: CSARDYRTGGYEQFF.

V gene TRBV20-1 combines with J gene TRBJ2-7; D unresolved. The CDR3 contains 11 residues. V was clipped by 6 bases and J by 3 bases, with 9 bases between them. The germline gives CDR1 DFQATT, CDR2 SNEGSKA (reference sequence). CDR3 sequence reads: CSAVSSYEQYF. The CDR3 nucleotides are TGCAGTGCAGTTAGTAGCTACGAGCAGTACTTC.

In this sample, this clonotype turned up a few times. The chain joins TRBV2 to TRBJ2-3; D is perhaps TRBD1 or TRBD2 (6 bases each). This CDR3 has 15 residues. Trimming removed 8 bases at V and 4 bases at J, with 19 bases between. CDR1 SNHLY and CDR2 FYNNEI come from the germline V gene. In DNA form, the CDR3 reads TGTGCCAGCGGGGGGCTCGGGTCCCCAGCAGATACGCAGTATTTT. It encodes CASGGLGSPADTQYF. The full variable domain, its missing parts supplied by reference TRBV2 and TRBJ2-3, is EPEVTQTPSHQVTQMGQEVILRCVPISNHLYFYWYRQILGQKVEFLVSFYNNEISEKSEIFDDQFSVERPDGSNFTLKIRSTKLEDSAMYFCASGGLGSPADTQYFGPGTRLTVL.

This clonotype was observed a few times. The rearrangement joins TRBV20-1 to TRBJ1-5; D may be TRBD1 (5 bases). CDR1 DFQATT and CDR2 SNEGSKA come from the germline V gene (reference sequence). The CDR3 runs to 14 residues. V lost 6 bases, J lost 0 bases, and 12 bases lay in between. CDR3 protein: CSARDANSNQPQHF. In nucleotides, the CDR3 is TGCAGTGCGCGGGACGCGAATAGCAATCAGCCCCAGCATTTT.

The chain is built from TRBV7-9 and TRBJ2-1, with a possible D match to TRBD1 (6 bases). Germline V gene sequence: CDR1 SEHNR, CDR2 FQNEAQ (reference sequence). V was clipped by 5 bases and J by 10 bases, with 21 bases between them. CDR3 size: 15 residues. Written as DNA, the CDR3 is TGTGCCAGCAGCCCCGACAGGACCTACCTAATAGAGCAGTTCTTC. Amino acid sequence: CASSPDRTYLIEQFF.

The CDR3 reads CASSPEETLIEQYF. CDR3 nucleotides: TGCGCCAGCAGCCCGGAGGAGACCTTGATCGAGCAGTACTTC. V and J are TRBV5-1 and TRBJ2-7; D may be TRBD2 (5 bases). Trimming removed 4 bases from V and 6 bases from J, with 17 bases in between. Per germline, CDR1 SGHRS and CDR2 YFSETQ. CDR3 size: 14 residues.

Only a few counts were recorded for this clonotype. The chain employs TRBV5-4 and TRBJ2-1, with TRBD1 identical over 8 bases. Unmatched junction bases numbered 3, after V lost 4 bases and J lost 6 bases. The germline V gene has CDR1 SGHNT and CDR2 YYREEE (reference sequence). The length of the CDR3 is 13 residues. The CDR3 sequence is CASSRQGANEQFF. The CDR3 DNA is TGTGCCAGCAGCCGCCAGGGGGCCAATGAGCAGTTCTTC.

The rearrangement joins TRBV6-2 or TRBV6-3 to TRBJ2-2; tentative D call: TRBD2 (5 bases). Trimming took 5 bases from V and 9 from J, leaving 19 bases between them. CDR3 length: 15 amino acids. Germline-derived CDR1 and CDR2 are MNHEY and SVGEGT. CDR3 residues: CASSHAGTGLWELFF. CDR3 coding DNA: TGTGCCAGCAGTCACGCTGGAACGGGGTTATGGGAGCTGTTTTTT.

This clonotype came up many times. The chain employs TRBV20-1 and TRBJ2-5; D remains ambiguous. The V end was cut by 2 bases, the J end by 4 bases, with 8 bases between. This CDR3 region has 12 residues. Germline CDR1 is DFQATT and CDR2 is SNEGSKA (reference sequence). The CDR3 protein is CSARRVGETQYF. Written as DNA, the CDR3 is TGCAGTGCTAGAAGGGTGGGAGAGACCCAGTACTTC.

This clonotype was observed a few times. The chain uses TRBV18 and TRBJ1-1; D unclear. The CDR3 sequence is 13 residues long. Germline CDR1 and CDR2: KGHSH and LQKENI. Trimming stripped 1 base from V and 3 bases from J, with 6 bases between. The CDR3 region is CASSPLRDTEAFF. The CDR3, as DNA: TGTGCCAGCTCACCACTCCGGGACACTGAAGCTTTCTTT.

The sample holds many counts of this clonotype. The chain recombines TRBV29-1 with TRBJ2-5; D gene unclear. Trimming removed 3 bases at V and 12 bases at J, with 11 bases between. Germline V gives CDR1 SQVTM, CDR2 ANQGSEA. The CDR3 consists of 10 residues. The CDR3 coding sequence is TGCAGCGTTGATGGGCGGAATGAGTACTTC. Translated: CSVDGRNEYF.

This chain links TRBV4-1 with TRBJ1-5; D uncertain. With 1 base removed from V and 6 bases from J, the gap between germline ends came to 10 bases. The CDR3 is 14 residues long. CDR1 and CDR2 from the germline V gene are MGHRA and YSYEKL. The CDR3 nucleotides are TGCGCCAGCAGCCAAGCGATGGGAGTTCAGCCCCAGCATTTT. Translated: CASSQAMGVQPQHF.

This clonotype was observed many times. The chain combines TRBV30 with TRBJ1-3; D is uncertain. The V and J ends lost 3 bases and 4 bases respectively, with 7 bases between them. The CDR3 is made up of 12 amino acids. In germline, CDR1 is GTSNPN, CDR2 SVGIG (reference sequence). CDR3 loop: CAWSMVGNTIYF. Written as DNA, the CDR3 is TGTGCCTGGAGCATGGTGGGAAACACCATATATTTT.

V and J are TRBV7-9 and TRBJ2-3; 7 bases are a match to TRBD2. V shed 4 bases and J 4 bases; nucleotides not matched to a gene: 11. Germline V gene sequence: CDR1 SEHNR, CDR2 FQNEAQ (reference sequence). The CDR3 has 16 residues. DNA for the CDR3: TGTGCCAGCAGCTCCCAGTCCCCTAGCGGTTCAGATACGCAGTATTTT. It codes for CASSSQSPSGSDTQYF.

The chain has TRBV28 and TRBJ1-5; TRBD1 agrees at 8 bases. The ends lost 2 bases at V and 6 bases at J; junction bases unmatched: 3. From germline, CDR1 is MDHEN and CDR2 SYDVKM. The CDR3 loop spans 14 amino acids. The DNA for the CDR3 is TGTGCCAGCAGTTTAAGGACAGGGTTTCAGCCCCAGCATTTT. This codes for CASSLRTGFQPQHF. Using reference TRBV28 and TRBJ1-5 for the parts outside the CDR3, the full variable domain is DVKVTQSSRYLVKRTGEKVFLECVQDMDHENMFWYRQDPGLGLRLIYFSYDVKMKEKGDIPEGYSVSREKKERFSLILESASTNQTSMYLCASSLRTGFQPQHFGDGTRLSIL.

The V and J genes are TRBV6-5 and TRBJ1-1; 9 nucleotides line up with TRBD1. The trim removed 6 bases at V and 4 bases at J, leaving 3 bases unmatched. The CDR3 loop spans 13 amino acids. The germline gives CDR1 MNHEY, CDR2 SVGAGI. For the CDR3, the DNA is TGTGCCAGCAGGGGACAGGGACTCACTGAAGCTTTCTTT. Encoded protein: CASRGQGLTEAFF.

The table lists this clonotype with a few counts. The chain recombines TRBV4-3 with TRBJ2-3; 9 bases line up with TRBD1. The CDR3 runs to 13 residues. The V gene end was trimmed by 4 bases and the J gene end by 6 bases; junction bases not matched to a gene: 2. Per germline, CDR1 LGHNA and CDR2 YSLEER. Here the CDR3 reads CASSRDRGDTQYF. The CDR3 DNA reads TGCGCCAGCAGCCGTGACAGGGGGGATACGCAGTATTTT.

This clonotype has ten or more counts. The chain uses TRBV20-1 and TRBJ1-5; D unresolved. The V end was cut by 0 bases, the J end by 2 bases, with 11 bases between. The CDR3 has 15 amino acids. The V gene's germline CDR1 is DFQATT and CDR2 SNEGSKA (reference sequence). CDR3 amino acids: CSARDGGRGNQPQHF. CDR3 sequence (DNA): TGCAGTGCTAGAGATGGTGGACGTGGCAATCAGCCCCAGCATTTT.

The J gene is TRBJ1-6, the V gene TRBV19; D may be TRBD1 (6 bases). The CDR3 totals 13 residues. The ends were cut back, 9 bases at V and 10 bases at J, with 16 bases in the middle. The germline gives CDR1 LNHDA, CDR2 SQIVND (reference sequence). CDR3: CASSGQPYSPLHF. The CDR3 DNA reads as TGTGCCAGCTCCGGACAGCCCTACTCACCCCTCCACTTT.

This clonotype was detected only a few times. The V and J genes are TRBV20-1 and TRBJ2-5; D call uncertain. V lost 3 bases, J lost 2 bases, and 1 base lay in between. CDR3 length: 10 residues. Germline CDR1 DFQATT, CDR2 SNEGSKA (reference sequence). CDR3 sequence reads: CSASQETQYF. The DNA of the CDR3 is TGCAGTGCTAGTCAAGAGACCCAGTACTTC.